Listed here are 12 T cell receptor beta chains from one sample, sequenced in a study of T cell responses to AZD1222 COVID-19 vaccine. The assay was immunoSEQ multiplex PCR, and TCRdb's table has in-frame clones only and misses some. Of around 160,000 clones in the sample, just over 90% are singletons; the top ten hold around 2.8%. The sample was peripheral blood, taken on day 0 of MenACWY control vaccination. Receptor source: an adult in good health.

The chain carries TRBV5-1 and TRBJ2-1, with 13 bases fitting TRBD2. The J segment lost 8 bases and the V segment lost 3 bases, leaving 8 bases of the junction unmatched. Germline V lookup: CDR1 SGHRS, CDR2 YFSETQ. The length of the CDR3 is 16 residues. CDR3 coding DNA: TGCGCCAGCAGCTCCCGGACTAGCGGGAGTAGCCATGAGCAGTTCTTC. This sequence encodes CASSSRTSGSSHEQFF. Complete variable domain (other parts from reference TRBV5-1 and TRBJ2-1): KAGVTQTPRYLIKTRGQQVTLSCSPISGHRSVSWYQQTPGQGLQFLFEYFSETQRNKGNFPGRFSGRQFSNSRSEMNVSTLELGDSALYLCASSSRTSGSSHEQFFGPGTRLTVL.

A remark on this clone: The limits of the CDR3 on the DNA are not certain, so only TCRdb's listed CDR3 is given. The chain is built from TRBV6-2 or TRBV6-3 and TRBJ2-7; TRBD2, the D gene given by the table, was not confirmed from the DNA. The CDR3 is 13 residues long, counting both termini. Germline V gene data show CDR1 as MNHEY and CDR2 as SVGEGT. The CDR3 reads CASSSSTAKWQYF.

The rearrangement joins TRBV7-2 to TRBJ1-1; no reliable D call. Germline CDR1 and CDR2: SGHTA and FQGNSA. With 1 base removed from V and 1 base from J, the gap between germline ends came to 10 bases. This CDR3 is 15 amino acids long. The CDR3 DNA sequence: TGTGCCAGCAGCTTAGTCCGTCAGACGAACACTGAAGCTTTCTTT. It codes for CASSLVRQTNTEAFF.

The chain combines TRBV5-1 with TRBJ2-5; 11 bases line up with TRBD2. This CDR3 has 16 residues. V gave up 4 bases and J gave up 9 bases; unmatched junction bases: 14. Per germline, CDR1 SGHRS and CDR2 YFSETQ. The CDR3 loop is CASSDPLAGDRAAQYF. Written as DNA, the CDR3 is TGCGCCAGCAGCGACCCACTAGCGGGGGACCGTGCGGCCCAGTACTTC.

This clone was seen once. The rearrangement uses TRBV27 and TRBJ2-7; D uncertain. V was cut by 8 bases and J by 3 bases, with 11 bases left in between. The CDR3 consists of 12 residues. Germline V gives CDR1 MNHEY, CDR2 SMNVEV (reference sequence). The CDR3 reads CASRAASYEQYF. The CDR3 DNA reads TGTGCCAGCCGGGCGGCGAGCTACGAGCAGTACTTC.

CDR3 nucleotide sequence: TGTGCCATCAAGTTTGGCGGCACCATGAACACTGAAGCTTTCTTT. Its translation is CAIKFGGTMNTEAFF. The V and J genes are TRBV28 and TRBJ1-1; D uncertain. The V gene lost 10 bases and the J gene lost 0 bases, with 18 bases spanning the gap. The CDR3 sequence is 15 residues long. The germline gives CDR1 MDHEN, CDR2 SYDVKM. Based on the CDR3 plus reference TRBV28 and TRBJ1-1, the full variable domain is DVKVTQSSRYLVKRTGEKVFLECVQDMDHENMFWYRQDPGLGLRLIYFSYDVKMKEKGDIPEGYSVSREKKERFSLILESASTNQTSMYLCAIKFGGTMNTEAFFGQGTRLTVV.

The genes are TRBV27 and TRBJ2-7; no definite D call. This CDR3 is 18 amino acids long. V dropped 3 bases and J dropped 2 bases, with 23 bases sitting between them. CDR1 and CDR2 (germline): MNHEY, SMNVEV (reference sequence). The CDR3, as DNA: TGTGCCAGCAGTTTGTCAACGCTCACAGAAACCCAAACCTACGAGCAGTACTTC. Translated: CASSLSTLTETQTYEQYF.

The CDR3 DNA reads TGTGCCAGCAGTTTATTTAGGGGAGACATTCAGTACTTC. Protein sequence: CASSLFRGDIQYF. The chain employs TRBV27 and TRBJ2-4; D may correspond to TRBD1 or TRBD2 (5 bases each). Germline V CDR1 and CDR2: MNHEY, SMNVEV (reference sequence). The CDR3 is 13 residues long. The V end lost 1 base, the J end lost 8 bases, and 9 bases lay between the germline ends.

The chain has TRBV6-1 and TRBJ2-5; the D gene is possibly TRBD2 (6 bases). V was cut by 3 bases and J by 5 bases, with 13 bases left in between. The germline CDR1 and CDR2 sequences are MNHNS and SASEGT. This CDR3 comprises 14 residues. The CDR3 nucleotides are TGTGCCAGCAGTGACGGGAGCACTGGGGAGACCCAGTACTTC. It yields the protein CASSDGSTGETQYF.

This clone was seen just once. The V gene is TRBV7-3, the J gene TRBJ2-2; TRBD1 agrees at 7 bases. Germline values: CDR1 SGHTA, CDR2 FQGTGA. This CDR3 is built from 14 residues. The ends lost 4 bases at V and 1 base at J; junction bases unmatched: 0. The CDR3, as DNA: TGTGCCAGCAGCTGGACAGGGAACACCGGGGAGCTGTTTTTT. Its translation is CASSWTGNTGELFF.

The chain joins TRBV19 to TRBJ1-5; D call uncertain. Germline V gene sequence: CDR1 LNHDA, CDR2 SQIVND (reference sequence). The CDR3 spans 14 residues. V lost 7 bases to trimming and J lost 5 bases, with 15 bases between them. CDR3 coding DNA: TGTGCCAGTACCAATACGGGCCAGGATCAGCCCCAGCATTTT. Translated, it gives CASTNTGQDQPQHF.

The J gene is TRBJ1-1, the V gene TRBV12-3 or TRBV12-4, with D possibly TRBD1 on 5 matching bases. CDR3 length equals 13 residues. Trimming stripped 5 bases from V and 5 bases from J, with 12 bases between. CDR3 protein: CASSPSGKTEAFF. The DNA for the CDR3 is TGTGCCAGCAGTCCCTCAGGGAAGACTGAAGCTTTCTTT.